This TCR beta chain was retrieved from a study of blood T cells in healthy people across ages. Study as a whole: Template switching retrieved approximately one barcoded beta molecule for each two T cells. Study outcomes and limitations: Unsorted PBMCs ruled out conclusive naive versus antigen-experienced comparison.

Points on this clonotype: Antigen specificity is unknown. This may be a read error, as it is one base from a much larger clone.

Trimming stripped 4 bases from V and 18 bases from J, with 28 bases between. This CDR3 is 15 amino acids long. In germline, CDR1 is DFQATT, CDR2 SNEGSKA (reference sequence). A J-beta primer mix and a sample-barcoded 5' primer were used in a second PCR of roughly 6 to 11 cycles. Sequencing recovered at least 3 million CDR3-containing paired-end reads from each sample. A single record per CDR3 protein comes from TCRdb applying MiXCR to the 5' RACE reads. The table has hundreds of thousands of distinct CDR3 sequences, approximately 30% seen once. Input material: blood. V and J are TRBV20-1 and TRBJ1-6; TRBD1 might be the D (5 bases). This clonotype originated in a woman of 80 years or more in good health. DNA for the CDR3: TGCAGTGCTAACCGGCAGGGTCTGCGGGATGGGACCCCCCACTTT. Translated: CSANRQGLRDGTPHF.